This is a list of T cell receptor beta chains from one sample in a study of molecular identifiers for immune sequencing clone quantification. TCRdb re-called the PCR reads through MiXCR, storing one row per CDR3 protein. This table holds approximately 97,000 distinct CDR3 sequences, roughly a quarter found once. The specimen was naive CD8+ T cells from blood, with Jurkat cell RNA spiked in. The receptors come from a human donor in good health. Some libraries in this study had Jurkat cell RNA spiked in. Each CDR3 is given with its conserved first and last residue. Fields, in order: V gene, J gene, CDR3 protein.

TRBV27,TRBJ1-5,CASSLLGQPQHF
TRBV5-1,TRBJ2-3,CASSLAGGADTQYF
TRBV5-1,TRBJ1-1,CASSPPELNTEAFF
TRBV7-9,TRBJ2-3,CASSLEELAGATDTQYF
TRBV30,TRBJ2-5,CAWTLGQGVETQYF
TRBV13,TRBJ2-1,CASSLSLAAYNEQFF
TRBV20-1,TRBJ1-2,CSAWTPMEGYGYTF
TRBV4-1,TRBJ1-1,CARSHPPPQGWVYTEAFF
TRBV7-6,TRBJ1-4,CASSDQQGFSEKLFF
TRBV30,TRBJ2-1,CAWNLGGRLDEQFF
TRBV28,TRBJ1-5,CASSPGQGSNQPQHF
TRBV7-6,TRBJ2-2,CASSLEPTSGTPNTGELFF
TRBV4-1,TRBJ2-7,CASSQQVGPKGYEQYF
TRBV7-9,TRBJ1-1,CASSLDRWTEAFF
TRBV28,TRBJ2-7,CASSPAPRGRGLSYEQYF
TRBV27,TRBJ2-3,CASSPGTSGSTDTQYF
TRBV7-9,TRBJ2-1,CASSLVDGSYNEQFF
TRBV2,TRBJ1-4,CASSYLDEKLFF
TRBV5-5,TRBJ1-5,CASSLTEHAYSNQPQHF
TRBV20-1,TRBJ1-3,CSARGYETGGFPQAGNTIYF
TRBV15,TRBJ1-5,CATSRDLGGGQPQHF
TRBV7-2,TRBJ2-7,CASSFSSGSYEQYF
TRBV27,TRBJ2-5,CASSERVLHLAQETQCF
TRBV20-1,TRBJ2-2,CSAGTENTGELFF